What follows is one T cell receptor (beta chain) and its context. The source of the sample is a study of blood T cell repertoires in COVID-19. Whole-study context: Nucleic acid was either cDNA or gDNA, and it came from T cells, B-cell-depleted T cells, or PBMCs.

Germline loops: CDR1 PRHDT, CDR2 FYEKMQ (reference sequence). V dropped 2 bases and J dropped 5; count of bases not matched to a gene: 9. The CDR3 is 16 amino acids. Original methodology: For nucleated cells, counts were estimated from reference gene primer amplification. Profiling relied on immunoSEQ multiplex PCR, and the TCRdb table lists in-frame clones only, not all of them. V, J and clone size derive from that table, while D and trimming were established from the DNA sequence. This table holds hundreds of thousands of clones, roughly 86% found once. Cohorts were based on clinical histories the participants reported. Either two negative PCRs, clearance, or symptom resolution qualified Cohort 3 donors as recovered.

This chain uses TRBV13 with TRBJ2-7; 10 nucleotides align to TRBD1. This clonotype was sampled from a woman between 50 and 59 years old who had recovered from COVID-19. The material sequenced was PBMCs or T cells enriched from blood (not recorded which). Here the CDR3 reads CASSLRDRGQFDEQYF. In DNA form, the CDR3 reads TGTGCCAGCAGCTTACGCGACAGGGGGCAATTCGACGAGCAGTACTTC.